These 7 T cell receptor beta chains share one sample of origin, sequenced in a study of cytomegalovirus exposure and HLA in healthy donors. Use of 60 Vbeta and 13 Jbeta primers characterized the PCR. Assay used: immunoSEQ multiplex PCR; TCRdb lists only in-frame clones, some missing. Among about 86,000 clones listed, about two thirds were seen once. Sequences were obtained from PBMCs. These receptors all come from a man aged 60 to 69 in good health and CMV-seronegative.

The chain joins TRBV27 to TRBJ1-2; 9 bases align to TRBD1. Germline CDR1 MNHEY, CDR2 SMNVEV (reference sequence). V trimming: 8 bases; J trimming: 0 bases; junction bases outside the gene matches: 10. The CDR3 sequence is 16 residues long. The CDR3 sequence: CASRPGTGLANYGYTF. Here the CDR3 DNA reads TGTGCCAGCCGGCCCGGGACAGGGTTAGCTAACTATGGCTACACCTTC.

A few counts support this clone. This chain links TRBV5-1 with TRBJ2-7; D perhaps matches TRBD1 (6 bases). Germline CDR1 is SGHRS and CDR2 is YFSETQ. V was clipped by 6 bases and J by 3 bases, with 16 bases between them. The CDR3 extends over 14 amino acids. The CDR3: CASKRQDGGYEQYF. CDR3 coding DNA: TGCGCCAGCAAAAGACAGGATGGGGGCTACGAGCAGTACTTC.

The chain has TRBV18 and TRBJ2-5; 10 bases agree with TRBD1. CDR1 and CDR2 (germline): KGHSH, LQKENI. V shed 6 bases, J shed 5 bases, and the junction held 9 bases outside the gene matches. The CDR3 has 15 residues. CDR3 bases: TGTGCCAGCTCCCCCCGACAGGGGGCATTGGAGACCCAGTACTTC. This translates into CASSPRQGALETQYF.

This chain connects TRBV18 to TRBJ1-1; possible D gene TRBD1, 6 bases. The CDR3 length is 18 residues. In germline, CDR1 is KGHSH, CDR2 LQKENI. V lost 5 bases to trimming and J lost 3 bases, with 25 bases between them. As DNA, the CDR3 is TGTGCCAGCTCAACTCAACAGGGAATGGGGGAGCTCGACACTGAAGCTTTCTTT. Translated, it gives CASSTQQGMGELDTEAFF.

The genes are TRBV30 and TRBJ2-6, with TRBD1 matching 9 bases. The CDR3 consists of 18 residues. With V trimmed by 3 bases and J by 0 bases, 9 bases remained unmatched. CDR1 and CDR2 (germline): GTSNPN, SVGIG (reference sequence). In DNA form, the CDR3 reads TGTGCCTGGAGAGGAGCCGGGACAGGGAACTCTGGGGCCAACGTCCTGACTTTC. Translated: CAWRGAGTGNSGANVLTF.

J is TRBJ1-1 and V is TRBV15, with 7 bases lining up with TRBD1. CDR3 size: 15 residues. V dropped 1 base and J dropped 3; count of bases not matched to a gene: 5. Germline-derived CDR1 and CDR2 are LNHNV and YYDKDF (reference sequence). This CDR3 is CATSRGQGVDTEAFF. CDR3 coding DNA: TGTGCCACCAGCAGAGGACAGGGCGTGGACACTGAAGCTTTCTTT.

The count of this clone is one. This chain connects TRBV2 to TRBJ1-6; D gene ambiguous. The length of the CDR3 is 14 residues. V lost 2 bases and J 9 bases, leaving 11 bases between the germline ends. Germline-derived CDR1 and CDR2 are SNHLY and FYNNEI. The CDR3 reads CASSESFLGSPLHF. For the CDR3, the DNA is TGTGCCAGCAGTGAATCCTTTCTAGGTTCACCCCTCCACTTT.